This entry concerns a single TCR beta chain. What it recognizes is unknown. Sorts performed in triplicate captured hundreds of thousands of cells each from every CD8+ T cell subset. The naive CD8+ gate required CD45RO-CCR7+CD27+CD95- phenotype. The sample originates from a study of CXCR3-negative and CXCR3-positive naive CD8 T cells. Points from the study as a whole: The study found comparably high diversity in both naive subsets and much lower diversity in memory CD8+ cells. Against CXCR3-negative naive cells, CXCR3-positive naive cells showed more hydrophobic TRB CDR3s.

Via 5' RACE with UMI labels, TRB cDNA libraries were prepared. TCRdb re-called the 5' RACE reads and shows each CDR3 protein once, DNA omitted. The listing records tens of thousands of distinct CDR3 sequences. Germline lookup yields CDR1 MRHNA and CDR2 SNTAGT. The CDR3 runs to 17 residues. This chain connects TRBV6-4 to TRBJ2-1; without DNA, the TCRdb call of TRBD2 cannot be checked. Sequenced sample: naive CXCR3+ CD8+ T cells from blood. The subset denotes: CD45RO-CCR7+CD27+CD95- naive CD8+ T cells expressing CXCR3 (TNR3+). This receptor was taken from a human donor in good health. Some clones in this sample may be carry-over from other donors' samples. CDR3 sequence reads: CASSVAGGYSFANEQFF.